This T cell receptor beta chain was recorded in a study of T cell responses to AZD1222 COVID-19 vaccine. Whole-study results and caveats: Females outnumbered males among donors, who were mostly white British; clonal diversity was possibly underestimated. Scientists sampled the repertoires only once the peak T cell response had passed. Baseline antibody screening turned up just 6 or 7 seropositive AZD1222 recipients.

About this clone: Its matching antigen is unknown.

The CDR3 is 14 amino acids. Germline V lookup: CDR1 SGHNT, CDR2 YYREEE (reference sequence). Trimming left V 4 bases short and J 8 bases short, with 15 bases between. The protocol was immunoSEQ multiplex PCR, while the TCRdb copy is restricted to in-frame clones and leaves out a portion. The data show tens of thousands of clones, approximately 83% seen once. Sample: peripheral blood, taken 28 days after the second AZD1222 dose. The clonotype comes from an adult who received the AZD1222 COVID-19 vaccine. The rearrangement links TRBV5-4 to TRBJ2-2, with D possibly matching TRBD2 (5 bases). The CDR3 loop is CASSLSGYQGELFF. DNA of the CDR3: TGTGCCAGCAGCCTATCGGGGTACCAGGGGGAGCTGTTTTTT. Variable domain in full (rest from reference TRBV5-4 and TRBJ2-2): ETGVTQSPTHLIKTRGQQVTLRCSSQSGHNTVSWYQQALGQGPQFIFQYYREEENGRGNFPPRFSGLQFPNYSSELNVNALELDDSALYLCASSLSGYQGELFFGEGSRLTVL.